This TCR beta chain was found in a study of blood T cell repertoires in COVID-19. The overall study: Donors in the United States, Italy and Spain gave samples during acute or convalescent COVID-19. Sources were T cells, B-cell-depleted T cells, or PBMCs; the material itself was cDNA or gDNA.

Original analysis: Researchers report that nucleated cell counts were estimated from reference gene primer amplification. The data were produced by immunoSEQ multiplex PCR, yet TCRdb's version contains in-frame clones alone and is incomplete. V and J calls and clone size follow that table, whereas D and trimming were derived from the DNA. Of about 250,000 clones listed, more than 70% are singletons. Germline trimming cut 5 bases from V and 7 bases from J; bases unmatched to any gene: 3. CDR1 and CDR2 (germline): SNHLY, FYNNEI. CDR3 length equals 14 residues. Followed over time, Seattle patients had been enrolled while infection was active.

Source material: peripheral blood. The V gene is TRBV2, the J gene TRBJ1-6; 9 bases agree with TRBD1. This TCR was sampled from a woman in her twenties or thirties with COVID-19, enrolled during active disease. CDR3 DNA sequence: TGTGCCAGCAGTATAGGGACAGGGAATTCACCCCTCCACTTT. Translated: CASSIGTGNSPLHF.